The clone carrying this TCR beta chain was counted ten times or more. The data stem from a study of T-cell reconstitution after alpha-beta-depleted transplantation in children. Library preparation (for TCRbeta) was performed with unique molecular identifiers. TCRdb reprocessed the PCR reads via MiXCR and lists one record per CDR3 protein. The sample lists hundreds of thousands of distinct CDR3 sequences, over 15% seen once, with 1.1% in the top ten. The TCR originated in a human donor who donated a stem cell graft to a child with acute myeloid leukemia. Here the sequenced sample was PBMCs from the stem cell graft donor, taken from the stem cell graft.

CDR3 in DNA: TGTGCCAGCAGCCCCGGGACGGGGGTCGGTGAGCAGTTCTTC. Translation gives CASSPGTGVGEQFF. The chain carries TRBV7-2 and TRBJ2-1; perhaps TRBD2 as D (6 bases). The CDR3 spans 14 residues. The germline V gene encodes CDR1 SGHTA and CDR2 FQGNSA. V gave up 5 bases and J gave up 9 bases, with 17 bases separating them.